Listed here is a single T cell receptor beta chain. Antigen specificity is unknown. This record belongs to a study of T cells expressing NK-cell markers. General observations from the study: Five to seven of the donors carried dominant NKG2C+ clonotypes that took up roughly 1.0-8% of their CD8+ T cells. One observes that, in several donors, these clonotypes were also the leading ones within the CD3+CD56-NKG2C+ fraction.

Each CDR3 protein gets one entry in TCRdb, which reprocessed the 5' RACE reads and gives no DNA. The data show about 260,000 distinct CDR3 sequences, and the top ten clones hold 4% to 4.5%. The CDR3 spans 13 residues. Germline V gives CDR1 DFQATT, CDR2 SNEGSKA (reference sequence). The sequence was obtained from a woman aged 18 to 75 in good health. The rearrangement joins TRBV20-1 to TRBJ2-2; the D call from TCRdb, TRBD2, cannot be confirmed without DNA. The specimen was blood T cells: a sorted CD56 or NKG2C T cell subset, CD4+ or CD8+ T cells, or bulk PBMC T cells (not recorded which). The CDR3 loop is CSARRENTGELFF.